Reported below is one T cell receptor beta chain. Its target is not known. 13 Jbeta primers and 60 Vbeta primers were used for the PCR. TCRdb keeps only in-frame clones here, not all; method: immunoSEQ multiplex PCR. The profile shows 100,000 to 150,000 clones, around four fifths of them singletons. V lost 4 bases to trimming and J lost 1 base, with 13 bases between them. This CDR3 has 15 amino acids. Germline assignment: CDR1 LNHDA and CDR2 SQIVND (reference sequence). The sample originates from a study of cytomegalovirus exposure and HLA in healthy donors. Among the donors, all were healthy bone marrow donors. Whole-study findings and limits: With DRB1 most and HLA-C fewest, TCR association rates differed between HLA loci in a later analysis.

The chain is built from TRBV19 and TRBJ1-1; weak D call: TRBD1 (5 bases). The receptor comes from a man between 18 and 29 years old in good health and CMV-seropositive. The sample consisted of PBMCs. DNA for the CDR3: TGTGCCAGTAGTAGTCAGGGAAAACCGAACACTGAAGCTTTCTTT. Its protein product is CASSSQGKPNTEAFF.